This T cell receptor (beta chain) was profiled in a study of PD-L1 blockade in urothelial cancer. Study context: Blood underwent analysis 3 weeks (second dose) and 6 weeks after treatment began.

The V gene's germline CDR1 is LGHNA and CDR2 YNFKEQ. The CDR3 extends over 18 amino acids. V lost 0 bases and J lost 1; bases outside the gene matches: 6. Assay: immunoSEQ multiplex PCR; the TCRdb copy retains only in-frame clones and omits some. This table holds about 50,000 clones, about 82% found once. The time point is: peripheral blood 6 weeks after treatment start. Urothelial carcinoma affected the patients, and it was locally advanced or metastatic. The clonotype was recovered from a man between 65 and 79 years old with urothelial cancer. This chain joins TRBV4-2 and TRBJ2-7, with 13 bases identical to TRBD2. Sequenced here: PBMCs, sampled around atezolizumab (anti-PD-L1) treatment. The CDR3 is CASSQDPRTSGSSYEQYF. The CDR3 coding sequence is TGTGCCAGCAGCCAAGATCCGCGGACTAGCGGGAGTTCCTACGAGCAGTACTTC.